This T cell receptor (beta chain) was documented in a study of T cell responses to AZD1222 COVID-19 vaccine. CDR1 SGHDN and CDR2 FVKESK come from the germline V gene. There are 15 residues in the CDR3. The V and J ends lost 4 bases and 3 bases, in that order; junction bases with no gene match: 6. Sequenced by immunoSEQ multiplex PCR; TCRdb stores in-frame clones only, minus some. The sample has 50,000 to 70,000 clones, more than 80% seen once. The gene calls are TRBV14 and TRBJ2-7, with 10 bases identical to TRBD2. The clonotype was recovered from an adult in good health. This sample comprised peripheral blood, obtained on day 0 of MenACWY control vaccination. CDR3 bases: TGTGCCAGCAGCCGCACTAGCGGGACCCTCTACGAGCAGTACTTC. Protein sequence: CASSRTSGTLYEQYF.